These 11 T cell receptor beta chains were all obtained from the same sample, sequenced in a study of radiation and T cells in renal cell carcinoma. Assay: immunoSEQ multiplex PCR; the TCRdb copy retains only in-frame clones and omits some. The sample records roughly 150,000 clones, 88% being singletons. Time point here: baseline pretreatment blood. Stated treatment: 15 Gy SBRT to primary tumor, nephrectomy 4 weeks later. Source: blood, taken from a patient whose treatment included radiotherapy and nephrectomy. The receptors come from a woman in her seventies with renal cell carcinoma.

In regard to this clone: Different DNA sequences within this sample yield the same CDR3. The chain couples TRBV30 to TRBJ2-7, with D perhaps matching TRBD1 or TRBD2 (5 bases each). Germline CDR1 and CDR2: GTSNPN and SVGIG (reference sequence). V was trimmed by 1 base and J by 8 bases, leaving 12 bases between them. The CDR3 sequence is 12 residues long. The CDR3 reads CAWSGGQGKQYF. Here the CDR3 DNA reads TGTGCCTGGAGTGGCGGGCAGGGAAAGCAGTACTTC.

The chain uses TRBV5-4 and TRBJ2-7; 8 positions match TRBD2. J lost 1 base, V lost 3 bases, and 6 bases had no gene match. The CDR3 is 15 amino acids. CDR1 is SGHNT and CDR2 is YYREEE in the germline V gene (reference sequence). Here the CDR3 reads CASSSGGAVSYEQYF. In nucleotides, the CDR3 is TGTGCCAGCAGCTCCGGGGGGGCAGTATCCTACGAGCAGTACTTC.

The count of this clone is one. The gene calls are TRBV5-6 and TRBJ2-7; unclear D gene. The V gene lost 4 bases and the J gene lost 7 bases, with 18 bases spanning the gap. The CDR3 is 14 amino acids. Germline values: CDR1 SGHDT, CDR2 YYEEEE. CDR3 sequence reads: CASSRLDTPREQYF. As DNA, the CDR3 is TGTGCCAGCAGCCGACTCGACACTCCTCGGGAGCAGTACTTC. The full variable domain, rest sourced from reference TRBV5-6 and TRBJ2-7, is DAGVTQSPTHLIKTRGQQVTLRCSPKSGHDTVSWYQQALGQGPQFIFQYYEEEERQRGNFPDRFSGHQFPNYSSELNVNALLLGDSALYLCASSRLDTPREQYFGPGTRLTVT.

This clone turned up a few times. The chain links TRBV7-2 to TRBJ1-2, with 8 bases fitting TRBD1. The CDR3 runs to 16 residues. With 4 bases clipped from V and 5 bases from J, the junction kept 12 bases outside the gene matches. The germline gives CDR1 SGHTA, CDR2 FQGNSA. CDR3 in DNA: TGTGCCAGCAGCTCTCCCCTCGACAGGGGAGGATATGGCTACACCTTC. It encodes CASSSPLDRGGYGYTF.

J is TRBJ2-1 and V is TRBV15; D gene ambiguous. Trimming removed 8 bases from V and 0 bases from J, with 8 bases in between. Germline V CDR1 and CDR2: LNHNV, YYDKDF (reference sequence). CDR3 length: 13 residues. In nucleotides, the CDR3 is TGTGCCACCCAAGGGTCCTCCTACAATGAGCAGTTCTTC. This codes for CATQGSSYNEQFF.

In regard to this clone: The junction does not match germline at one end; this may be a read error. The gene calls are TRBV9 and TRBJ1-2; 7 nucleotides line up with TRBD1. This CDR3 spans 13 amino acids. CDR1 is SGDLS, CDR2 YYNGEE, per germline. In DNA, the CDR3 is TGTGCCAGCAGCCCCCTACAGGCGGGGACAGCTTCCTTC. Protein sequence: CASSPLQAGTASF.

CDR3 nucleotides: TGTGCCTGGAGGGGAACAGGGGACGGCGAGCAGTACTTC. Amino acids: CAWRGTGDGEQYF. V and J are TRBV30 and TRBJ2-5, with 7 bases fitting TRBD1. Matching the DNA end better, TRBJ2-7 makes the J call doubtful. The CDR3 has 13 amino acids. Germline values: CDR1 GTSNPN, CDR2 SVGIG (reference sequence).

This chain joins TRBV6-1 and TRBJ1-1; possible D gene TRBD1, 5 bases. From germline, CDR1 is MNHNS and CDR2 SASEGT. The CDR3 consists of 14 residues. Between the trimmed V and J ends, which lost 6 bases and 2 bases, there was a span of 13 bases. Written as DNA, the CDR3 is TGTGCCAGCAGATCTGACAGCAGAAACACTGAAGCTTTCTTT. This encodes CASRSDSRNTEAFF.

The chain recombines TRBV10-3 with TRBJ2-3, with D tentatively TRBD2 (6 bases). Germline assignment: CDR1 ENHRY and CDR2 SYGVKD. The CDR3 sequence is 13 residues long. The ends were cut back, 7 bases at V and 2 bases at J, with 10 bases in the middle. As DNA, the CDR3 is TGTGCCATCAAGGAGGGCCCCACAGATACGCAGTATTTT. Translated: CAIKEGPTDTQYF.

This sequence joins TRBV18 and TRBJ1-6; D not resolved. The CDR3 spans 13 residues. V lost 2 bases and J lost 9, with 8 bases in between. In germline, CDR1 is KGHSH, CDR2 LQKENI. In nucleotides, the CDR3 is TGTGCCAGCTCACCAGCCGAGGGTTCACCCCTCCACTTT. Amino acids: CASSPAEGSPLHF.

The chain's CDR3 is CASSLTGTYNEQYF. CDR3 coding DNA: TGTGCCAGCAGCTTGACAGGGACGTATAACGAGCAGTACTTC. V and J are TRBV7-9 and TRBJ2-7; 7 nucleotides line up with TRBD1. Unmatched junction bases numbered 7, after V lost 3 bases and J lost 5 bases. Germline V lookup: CDR1 SEHNR, CDR2 FQNEAQ (reference sequence). The length of the CDR3 is 14 residues.